The rows below give T cell receptor beta chains drawn from one sample of a study of T cell clusters in autoimmune cytopenias. TCRdb re-called the multiplex PCR reads; every CDR3 protein appears as one record, without DNA. Seen in this sample are 6,000 to 6,500 distinct CDR3 sequences; the ten most common clones hold 4.9%. Sequenced sample: peripheral blood. The origin of the receptors is a human donor with an autoimmune cytopenia or autoimmune hepatitis (not recorded which). The CDR3 runs from the conserved cysteine through the conserved F or W. The order of the fields is CDR3 protein, V gene, J gene, clone size, CDR3 length. Not all rows give a size; the values are once, few, many and, for expanded clones, a class.

cdr3_aa: CSAHQGNTEAFF
v_call: TRBV20-1
j_call: TRBJ1-1
clone_size: .
cdr3_length: 12

cdr3_aa: CASSNSNQPQHF
v_call: TRBV6-2/TRBV6-3
j_call: TRBJ1-5
clone_size: .
cdr3_length: 12

cdr3_aa: CASSQGGLAYEQYF
v_call: TRBV14
j_call: TRBJ2-7
clone_size: .
cdr3_length: 14

cdr3_aa: CASSYRTGRGTYEQYF
v_call: TRBV6-5
j_call: TRBJ2-7
clone_size: medium-sized
cdr3_length: 16

cdr3_aa: CAWSVVQPNSPLHF
v_call: TRBV30
j_call: TRBJ1-6
clone_size: medium-sized
cdr3_length: 14

cdr3_aa: CASSTTGVDTGELFF
v_call: TRBV7-2
j_call: TRBJ2-2
clone_size: .
cdr3_length: 15

cdr3_aa: CASSSEYWTSGGPRTYEQYF
v_call: TRBV5-5
j_call: TRBJ2-7
clone_size: medium-sized
cdr3_length: 20

cdr3_aa: CASSQVPAGQGWDTQYF
v_call: TRBV4-3
j_call: TRBJ2-3
clone_size: .
cdr3_length: 17

cdr3_aa: CASSLGLAGGPREETQYF
v_call: TRBV7-7
j_call: TRBJ2-5
clone_size: .
cdr3_length: 18

cdr3_aa: CASQQGALNTEAFF
v_call: TRBV19
j_call: TRBJ1-1
clone_size: medium-sized
cdr3_length: 14

cdr3_aa: CASSYPPAGVPEETQYF
v_call: TRBV6-5
j_call: TRBJ2-5
clone_size: medium-sized
cdr3_length: 17

cdr3_aa: CASSFKGLGADTQYF
v_call: TRBV5-6
j_call: TRBJ2-3
clone_size: medium-sized
cdr3_length: 15